The 5 T cell receptor beta chains below come from one sample, sequenced in a study of shared clonotypes between healthy human individuals. Clones were sequenced by immunoSEQ multiplex PCR, and TCRdb holds only the in-frame ones, with some missing. The repertoire has over 750,000 clones, just over 95% of them found once; the top ten carry less than 0.25%. Naive CD8 cells comprised CD45RO-negative, CCR7-positively selected cells, excluding terminally differentiated effector memory CD45RA+ cells. The sequencing input was naive CD8+ T cells sorted from blood. The receptors stem from a man in his thirties or forties in good health.

This chain uses TRBV25-1 with TRBJ1-4; the D gene is possibly TRBD1 (6 bases). The CDR3 spans 15 residues. Trimming shortened V by 4 bases and J by 5 bases, and 14 bases separated the two germline ends. Per germline, CDR1 MGHDK and CDR2 SYGVNS. CDR3 DNA: TGTGCCAGCAGTGCAGGGGATGGGAAGAATGAAAAACTGTTTTTT. Protein sequence: CASSAGDGKNEKLFF. The full variable domain, with the rest looked up from reference TRBV25-1 and TRBJ1-4, is EADIYQTPRYLVIGTGKKITLECSQTMGHDKMYWYQQDPGMELHLIHYSYGVNSTEKGDLSSESTVSRIRTEHFPLTLESARPSHTSQYLCASSAGDGKNEKLFFGSGTQLSVL.

J is TRBJ2-2 and V is TRBV28; the D gene is possibly TRBD2 (5 bases). Trimming shortened V by 3 bases and J by 2 bases, and 19 bases separated the two germline ends. Germline CDR1 reads MDHEN; CDR2 reads SYDVKM. This CDR3 is 18 amino acids long. As DNA, the CDR3 is TGTGCCAGCAGTTTTCTTCTGCCGGGATCGGGAAACACCGGGGAGCTGTTTTTT. Residues: CASSFLLPGSGNTGELFF.

This chain links TRBV2 with TRBJ1-5, with 8 bases identical to TRBD1. Trimming took 2 bases from V and 5 from J; bases not matched to a gene: 5. Germline V gene lookup returns CDR1 SNHLY and CDR2 FYNNEI. CDR3 length: 15 amino acids. The CDR3 region has the DNA TGTGCCAGCAGTGAACACCCGACAGGGGATCAGCCCCAGCATTTT. Translating it yields CASSEHPTGDQPQHF.

J is TRBJ2-2 and V is TRBV6-1; D tentatively fits TRBD1 or TRBD2 (6 bases each). This CDR3 spans 16 amino acids. Germline loops: CDR1 MNHNS, CDR2 SASEGT. Trimming cost V 0 bases and J 3 bases, with 11 bases left between them. The CDR3 protein is CASSEALGGDTGELFF. In DNA form, the CDR3 reads TGTGCCAGCAGTGAAGCGCTGGGGGGCGACACCGGGGAGCTGTTTTTT.

The CDR3 loop reads CASSQDGTASTDTQYF. CDR3 nucleotides: TGCGCCAGCAGCCAAGACGGGACAGCAAGCACAGATACGCAGTATTTT. The gene calls are TRBV4-1 and TRBJ2-3; 7 bases line up with TRBD1. CDR3 size: 16 residues. J was trimmed by 0 bases and V by 0 bases; bases with no gene match: 3. Per germline, CDR1 MGHRA and CDR2 YSYEKL.